These 19 T cell receptor beta chains were all obtained from the same sample, sequenced in a study of CD8+ T cells in alopecia areata. As to treatment: oral pan-JAK inhibitor, 5-10 mg twice daily. Once RNA had been extracted, it was reverse transcribed into cDNA to act as the sequencing template. TCRdb's table, derived via immunoSEQ multiplex PCR, lists solely in-frame clones and lacks some. This sample carries 200,000 or so clones, over 40% of them seen once, and the ten largest clones take over 2%. Sequences were derived from CD4+ T cells sorted from blood, sampled at approximately week 36, from a patient treated with tofacitinib. The receptors here all came from a human donor with alopecia areata.

The V and J genes are TRBV2 and TRBJ2-1; D may be TRBD1 (6 bases). This CDR3 is built from 15 residues. CDR1 and CDR2 from the germline V gene are SNHLY and FYNNEI. Trimming pared 6 bases from V and 4 bases from J, leaving 16 bases between. Here the CDR3 DNA reads TGTGCCAGCAGAGACAGACAGGTCCCGTACAATGAGCAGTTCTTC. Residues: CASRDRQVPYNEQFF.

There are a few counts of this clone. J is TRBJ2-1 and V is TRBV29-1; TRBD2 matches at 12 bases. The CDR3 is made up of 15 amino acids. V was clipped by 1 base and J by 8 bases; unmatched bases: 6. Germline V lookup: CDR1 SQVTM, CDR2 ANQGSEA. This chain's CDR3 is CSVEAGTSGYYEQFF. DNA for the CDR3: TGCAGCGTTGAAGCCGGGACTAGCGGGTACTATGAGCAGTTCTTC.

The V and J genes are TRBV7-6 and TRBJ1-5, with D possibly TRBD1 on 6 matching bases. The CDR3 covers 13 residues. Trimming removed 5 bases from V and 4 bases from J, with 9 bases in between. Germline lookup yields CDR1 SGHVS and CDR2 FNYEAQ. The CDR3 nucleotides are TGTGCCAGCAGCAAGGACAGTAATCAGCCCCAGCATTTT. The encoded protein is CASSKDSNQPQHF.

This clone turned up a few times. The CDR3 protein is CAWARGGQSYEQYF. The CDR3 DNA is TGTGCCTGGGCGCGAGGGGGCCAGAGCTACGAGCAGTACTTC. The V call is TRBV30, the J call TRBJ2-7, with 7 bases identical to TRBD1. This CDR3 has 14 residues. The V and J ends lost 5 bases and 3 bases, in that order; junction bases with no gene match: 10. Germline CDR1 is GTSNPN and CDR2 is SVGIG (reference sequence). Using reference TRBV30 and TRBJ2-7 for the parts outside the CDR3, the full variable domain is SQTIHQWPATLVQPVGSPLSLECTVEGTSNPNLYWYRQAAGRGLQLLFYSVGIGQISSEVPQNLSASRPQDRQFILSSKKLLLSDSGFYLCAWARGGQSYEQYFGPGTRLTVT.

The gene calls are TRBV7-9 and TRBJ1-1; tentative D call: TRBD1 (5 bases). V was trimmed by 4 bases and J by 3 bases, leaving 15 bases between them. Germline V gives CDR1 SEHNR, CDR2 FQNEAQ (reference sequence). The CDR3 covers 15 residues. CDR3 sequence: CASSSRGGWDTEAFF. In DNA, the CDR3 is TGTGCCAGCAGCTCGCGCGGGGGATGGGACACTGAAGCTTTCTTT. Complete variable domain (other parts from reference TRBV7-9 and TRBJ1-1): DTGVSQNPRHKITKRGQNVTFRCDPISEHNRLYWYRQTLGQGPEFLTYFQNEAQLEKSRLLSDRFSAERPKGSFSTLEIQRTEQGDSAMYLCASSSRGGWDTEAFFGQGTRLTVV.

There are a few counts of this clone. The chain links TRBV5-1 to TRBJ2-7; D possibly uses TRBD1 or TRBD2 (5 bases each). Germline loops: CDR1 SGHRS, CDR2 YFSETQ. V shed 0 bases and J shed 1 base, with 11 bases lying between them. The CDR3 covers 15 residues. The CDR3 nucleotides are TGCGCCAGCAGCTTGGGGGACGCAAGATCCTACGAGCAGTACTTC. Protein sequence: CASSLGDARSYEQYF.

The chain is built from TRBV10-1 and TRBJ2-7; 10 bases are shared with TRBD1. The CDR3 consists of 16 residues. The V and J ends lost 3 bases and 2 bases, in that order; junction bases with no gene match: 7. The germline V gene encodes CDR1 WNHNN and CDR2 SYGVQD (reference sequence). The chain's CDR3 is CASSEYPGTGAYEQYF. For the CDR3, the DNA is TGCGCCAGCAGTGAATACCCCGGGACAGGGGCCTACGAGCAGTACTTC.

This clone was observed a few times. CDR3 coding DNA: TGTGCCAGCTCTCTACTGGGGTACACAGATACGCAGTATTTT. This encodes CASSLLGYTDTQYF. The chain has TRBV18 and TRBJ2-3, with D unclear. The CDR3 has 14 residues. Germline values: CDR1 KGHSH, CDR2 LQKENI. The V gene lost 6 bases and the J gene lost 2 bases, with 12 bases spanning the gap.

At least ten counts were recorded for this clone. The V call is TRBV29-1, the J call TRBJ1-1, with D perhaps TRBD1 (6 bases). The CDR3 extends over 13 amino acids. Deletions cut 3 bases from V and 4 bases from J, with 12 bases between. CDR1 SQVTM and CDR2 ANQGSEA come from the germline V gene. The CDR3 DNA reads TGCAGCGTTGATTCACAGGGTCCCACTGAAGCTTTCTTT. This encodes CSVDSQGPTEAFF.

The V call is TRBV30, the J call TRBJ1-1; 8 positions match TRBD1. CDR1 is GTSNPN and CDR2 is SVGIG in the germline V gene (reference sequence). The CDR3 loop spans 13 amino acids. J lost 1 base, V lost 3 bases, and 1 base had no gene match. The CDR3 nucleotides read TGTGCCTGGAGGGACAGGGCGAACACTGAAGCTTTCTTT. Translated, it gives CAWRDRANTEAFF. Looking up the rest from reference TRBV30 and TRBJ1-1 gives the full variable domain: SQTIHQWPATLVQPVGSPLSLECTVEGTSNPNLYWYRQAAGRGLQLLFYSVGIGQISSEVPQNLSASRPQDRQFILSSKKLLLSDSGFYLCAWRDRANTEAFFGQGTRLTVV.

This clone was detected a few times. The rearrangement joins TRBV7-9 to TRBJ2-7; 7 bases fit TRBD1. The V segment lost 5 bases and the J segment 1 base; nucleotides outside the gene matches: 8. The CDR3 has 15 amino acids. CDR1 SEHNR and CDR2 FQNEAQ come from the germline V gene (reference sequence). CDR3 in amino acids: CASSQNDRASYEQYF. CDR3 sequence (DNA): TGTGCCAGCAGCCAGAACGACAGGGCATCCTACGAGCAGTACTTC.

V usage is TRBV30 and J usage is TRBJ2-1; D is uncertain. This CDR3 has 12 residues. Germline V CDR1 and CDR2: GTSNPN, SVGIG (reference sequence). V lost 3 bases and J 9 bases, leaving 12 bases between the germline ends. This CDR3 is CAWSQRRTEQFF. The CDR3 DNA reads as TGTGCCTGGAGCCAAAGACGTACTGAGCAGTTCTTC. Full variable domain (remainder filled in from reference TRBV30 and TRBJ2-1): SQTIHQWPATLVQPVGSPLSLECTVEGTSNPNLYWYRQAAGRGLQLLFYSVGIGQISSEVPQNLSASRPQDRQFILSSKKLLLSDSGFYLCAWSQRRTEQFFGPGTRLTVL.

The rearrangement uses TRBV29-1 and TRBJ1-2; TRBD1 matches 11 bases. CDR3 length: 18 amino acids. Trimming at V came to 0 bases and at J to 4 bases, leaving 13 bases not matched to a gene. Germline V gene lookup returns CDR1 SQVTM and CDR2 ANQGSEA. The CDR3 region has the DNA TGCAGCGTTGAAGAGGTGGCGGGACAGGGGGTTAAAGGCTATGGCTACACCTTC. Residues: CSVEEVAGQGVKGYGYTF. The whole variable domain, remainder taken from reference TRBV29-1 and TRBJ1-2, is SAVISQKPSRDICQRGTSLTIQCQVDSQVTMMFWYRQQPGQSLTLIATANQGSEATYESGFVIDKFPISRPNLTFSTLTVSNMSPEDSSIYLCSVEEVAGQGVKGYGYTFGSGTRLTVV.

The chain carries TRBV7-2 and TRBJ2-7; no reliable D call. Looked up from germline, CDR1 is SGHTA and CDR2 is FQGNSA. V was clipped by 5 bases and J by 2 bases, with 10 bases between them. The CDR3 is 13 residues long. DNA for the CDR3: TGTGCCAGCAGCCGGGTCTCAGCCTACGAGCAGTACTTC. It translates to CASSRVSAYEQYF. The variable domain in full, with the rest retrieved from reference TRBV7-2 and TRBJ2-7, is GAGVSQSPSNKVTEKGKDVELRCDPISGHTALYWYRQSLGQGLEFLIYFQGNSAPDKSGLPSDRFSAERTGGSVSTLTIQRTQQEDSAVYLCASSRVSAYEQYFGPGTRLTVT.

This clone was seen a handful of times. The genes are TRBV5-1 and TRBJ1-1; TRBD1 aligns across 9 bases. The CDR3 spans 15 residues. Per germline, CDR1 SGHRS and CDR2 YFSETQ. V shed 4 bases and J 2 bases; nucleotides not matched to a gene: 6. CDR3 nucleotide sequence: TGCGCCAGCAGCACCGGACAGGGGATCAACACTGAAGCTTTCTTT. The encoded protein is CASSTGQGINTEAFF.

The rearrangement uses TRBV6-1 and TRBJ1-4; D not certain. Between the trimmed V and J ends, which lost 2 bases and 10 bases, there was a span of 11 bases. The CDR3 is made up of 13 amino acids. The germline CDR1 and CDR2 sequences are MNHNS and SASEGT. This chain's CDR3 is CASSEYGSGKLFF. CDR3 in DNA: TGTGCCAGCAGTGAATACGGGAGTGGAAAACTGTTTTTT.

This clone was found a few times. This CDR3 is also generated by other DNA sequences in the sample. V usage is TRBV2 and J usage is TRBJ2-1; 8 bases are a match to TRBD2. J lost 4 bases, V lost 6 bases, and 8 bases had no gene match. Looked up from germline, CDR1 is SNHLY and CDR2 is FYNNEI. The CDR3 has 15 residues. The CDR3 sequence is CASSPTSGIYNEQFF. For the CDR3, the DNA is TGTGCCAGCAGCCCCACTAGCGGAATTTACAATGAGCAGTTCTTC.

This clone was counted only a few times. The chain links TRBV29-1 to TRBJ1-2, with no clear D. The CDR3 is made up of 11 amino acids. With 6 bases removed from V and 7 bases from J, the gap between germline ends came to 12 bases. Germline values: CDR1 SQVTM, CDR2 ANQGSEA. CDR3 nucleotides: TGCAGCGTGATAGGGTTTTTTGGCTACACCTTC. Protein: CSVIGFFGYTF.

This chain joins TRBV30 and TRBJ1-1; weak D call: TRBD1 (6 bases). This CDR3 comprises 12 residues. Germline assignment: CDR1 GTSNPN and CDR2 SVGIG (reference sequence). Between the trimmed V and J ends, which lost 3 bases and 3 bases, there was a span of 8 bases. In DNA, the CDR3 is TGTGCCTGGAGAGCAGGGGACACTGAAGCTTTCTTT. As protein: CAWRAGDTEAFF.